Each of the 9 T cell receptor beta chains below was sequenced from the same sample in a study of beta chain features in type 1 diabetes. Expressed TCRB transcripts got sequenced, as all isolated RNA was reverse transcribed. TCRdb keeps only in-frame clones here, not all; method: immunoSEQ multiplex PCR. The sample contains 150,000 to 200,000 clones, 8% to 9.5% of which appear only once. Whole-study results and caveats: Type 1 diabetes patients had moderately but significantly shorter TCRB CDR3s in all four CD4+ subsets.

Antigen specificity for these receptors is unknown. Sequencing was performed on central memory CD4+ T cells from blood. These receptors originate from a woman between 18 and 29 years old with type 1 diabetes.

The chain joins TRBV4-1 to TRBJ2-5, with D perhaps matching TRBD1 (6 bases). The CDR3 covers 16 residues. CDR1 is MGHRA, CDR2 YSYEKL, per germline. Trimming took off 1 base at V and 5 bases at J, with 17 bases between the two ends. CDR3 loop: CASSQGQTGPGETQYF. CDR3 in DNA: TGCGCCAGCAGCCAAGGTCAAACAGGGCCCGGGGAGACCCAGTACTTC.

The chain recombines TRBV19 with TRBJ1-2, with D uncertain. The V gene lost 5 bases and the J gene lost 3 bases, with 16 bases spanning the gap. Germline assignment: CDR1 LNHDA and CDR2 SQIVND (reference sequence). This CDR3 spans 15 amino acids. CDR3 loop: CASSLQLYRDYGYTF. DNA for the CDR3: TGTGCCAGTAGTCTCCAACTGTACCGCGACTATGGCTACACCTTC. Combining the CDR3 with reference TRBV19 and TRBJ1-2 gives the whole variable domain DGGITQSPKYLFRKEGQNVTLSCEQNLNHDAMYWYRQDPGQGLRLIYYSQIVNDFQKGDIAEGYSVSREKKESFPLTVTSAQKNPTAFYLCASSLQLYRDYGYTFGSGTRLTVV.

The J gene is TRBJ2-1, the V gene TRBV7-2; 8 nucleotides line up with TRBD2. Unmatched junction bases numbered 9, after V lost 4 bases and J lost 7 bases. The CDR3 extends over 15 amino acids. CDR1 and CDR2 (germline): SGHTA, FQGNSA. The CDR3 region has the DNA TGTGCCAGCAGCTCCGGGGGGGCGTACGCTAATGAGCAGTTCTTC. Translated, it gives CASSSGGAYANEQFF.

The V gene is TRBV7-8, the J gene TRBJ2-3; perhaps TRBD1 as D (6 bases). The germline V gene encodes CDR1 SGHVS and CDR2 FQNEAQ. The CDR3 length is 16 residues. Trimming cost V 2 bases and J 3 bases, with 15 bases left between them. The CDR3, as DNA: TGTGCCAGCAGCTTATCCCCAGGGGCAGGAACAGATACGCAGTATTTT. It codes for CASSLSPGAGTDTQYF. Supplemented by reference TRBV7-8 and TRBJ2-3, the full variable domain reads GAGVSQSPRYKVAKRGQDVALRCDPISGHVSLFWYQQALGQGPEFLTYFQNEAQLDKSGLPSDRFFAERPEGSVSTLKIQRTQQEDSAVYLCASSLSPGAGTDTQYFGPGTRLTVL.

This clone has ten or more counts. The same CDR3 arises from other DNA sequences in this sample as well. The V call is TRBV5-1, the J call TRBJ2-5; unclear D gene. CDR3 length: 11 amino acids. Deletions cut 4 bases from V and 4 bases from J, with 5 bases between. The germline CDR1 and CDR2 sequences are SGHRS and YFSETQ. The CDR3 is CASSPGETQYF. The CDR3 coding sequence is TGCGCCAGCAGCCCAGGAGAGACCCAGTACTTC.

The chain has TRBV4-3 and TRBJ2-3; 8 nucleotides align to TRBD2. Germline V gene lookup returns CDR1 LGHNA and CDR2 YSLEER. The CDR3 consists of 15 residues. V lost 1 base and J lost 5; bases outside the gene matches: 5. The CDR3 loop reads CASSQAGTRKDTQYF. The DNA for the CDR3 is TGCGCCAGCAGCCAAGCCGGGACTAGAAAAGATACGCAGTATTTT.

The V gene is TRBV6-5, the J gene TRBJ2-7, with D perhaps matching TRBD2 (6 bases). Trimming stripped 0 bases from V and 1 base from J, with 13 bases between. Germline assignment: CDR1 MNHEY and CDR2 SVGAGI. The CDR3 length is 16 residues. This chain's CDR3 is CASSYSLRGGSYEQYF. In nucleotides, the CDR3 is TGTGCCAGCAGTTACTCGTTGCGGGGTGGGTCCTACGAGCAGTACTTC.

This clone was picked up a small number of times. The chain links TRBV7-3 to TRBJ2-1, with 7 bases identical to TRBD2. Per germline, CDR1 SGHTA and CDR2 FQGTGA. The CDR3 consists of 14 residues. The V gene end was trimmed by 2 bases and the J gene end by 8 bases; junction bases not matched to a gene: 6. CDR3 nucleotides: TGTGCCAGCAGCTTAGGGTGGGGGAGGGATGAGCAGTTCTTC. Its translation is CASSLGWGRDEQFF.

This clone was seen more than once but under ten times. V is TRBV6-5 and J is TRBJ1-1; D not certain. The CDR3 totals 15 residues. CDR1 and CDR2 from the germline V gene are MNHEY and SVGAGI. Trimming took off 5 bases at V and 5 bases at J, with 18 bases between the two ends. The CDR3 nucleotides are TGTGCCAGCAGTCCGCCGACCCGGGGAATGACTGAAGCTTTCTTT. It specifies CASSPPTRGMTEAFF.